The rows below give T cell receptor beta chains drawn from one sample of a study of cytomegalovirus exposure and HLA in healthy donors. The method was immunoSEQ multiplex PCR; TCRdb's version includes in-frame clones alone and lacks a portion of them. Of more than 150,000 clones listed, just over 75% are singletons. Sequenced input: PBMCs. These receptors all come from a man between 18 and 29 years old in good health and CMV-seronegative. Both conserved end residues are part of each CDR3. The D gene is left open where the match is weak. Only some rows state a clone size, as once, few, many or a class for expanded clones.

clone size: .; D gene: .; V gene: TRBV28; J gene: TRBJ2-2; CDR3 protein: CASSWGTDNTGELFF; CDR3 DNA: TGTGCCAGCAGTTGGGGGACTGACAACACCGGGGAGCTGTTTTTT
clone size: .; D gene: TRBD1; V gene: TRBV7-9; J gene: TRBJ2-7; CDR3 protein: CSSSVSRGQGDYEQYF; CDR3 DNA: TGTTCCAGCAGCGTCTCAAGAGGACAGGGGGACTACGAGCAGTACTTC
clone size: .; D gene: .; V gene: TRBV5-1; J gene: TRBJ2-5; CDR3 protein: CASSLEEGETQYF; CDR3 DNA: TGCGCCAGCAGCCTCGAGGAGGGTGAGACCCAGTACTTC
clone size: .; D gene: .; V gene: TRBV4-2; J gene: TRBJ2-7; CDR3 protein: CASSQGHGPSSEQYF; CDR3 DNA: TGTGCCAGCAGCCAGGGGCATGGTCCCTCGAGCGAGCAGTACTTC
clone size: .; D gene: TRBD2; V gene: TRBV5-1; J gene: TRBJ2-1; CDR3 protein: CASSPSTAGGLNEQFF; CDR3 DNA: TGCGCCAGCAGCCCTAGTACAGCGGGAGGCCTCAATGAGCAGTTCTTC
clone size: .; D gene: .; V gene: TRBV30; J gene: TRBJ2-7; CDR3 protein: CALDERTEAYEQYF; CDR3 DNA: TGTGCTTTGGACGAGAGGACGGAGGCCTACGAGCAGTACTTC
clone size: .; D gene: .; V gene: TRBV4-3; J gene: TRBJ2-1; CDR3 protein: CASSQEADGYNEQFF; CDR3 DNA: TGCGCCAGCAGCCAAGAAGCGGACGGCTACAATGAGCAGTTCTTC
clone size: .; D gene: .; V gene: TRBV2; J gene: TRBJ1-1; CDR3 protein: CASSEEGVRTEAFF; CDR3 DNA: TGTGCCAGCAGTGAGGAGGGAGTACGGACTGAAGCTTTCTTT
clone size: few; D gene: .; V gene: TRBV7-6; J gene: TRBJ2-5; CDR3 protein: CASSLGGSGETQYF; CDR3 DNA: TGTGCCAGCAGCTTAGGGGGGAGCGGGGAGACCCAGTACTTC
clone size: .; D gene: .; V gene: TRBV6-1; J gene: TRBJ1-1; CDR3 protein: CASYGHLNTEAFF; CDR3 DNA: TGTGCCAGCTATGGACACTTAAACACTGAAGCTTTCTTT
clone size: .; D gene: TRBD1; V gene: TRBV5-5; J gene: TRBJ1-1; CDR3 protein: CASSFGTGVANTEAFF; CDR3 DNA: TGTGCCAGCAGCTTCGGCACAGGGGTTGCCAACACTGAAGCTTTCTTT
clone size: .; D gene: TRBD2; V gene: TRBV2; J gene: TRBJ2-7; CDR3 protein: CASSVEGTSAWYEQYF; CDR3 DNA: TGTGCCAGCAGTGTCGAGGGGACTAGCGCTTGGTACGAGCAGTACTTC
clone size: .; D gene: TRBD2; V gene: TRBV30; J gene: TRBJ2-7; CDR3 protein: CAWSGGNEQYF; CDR3 DNA: TGTGCCTGGAGCGGGGGGAACGAGCAGTACTTC
clone size: .; D gene: .; V gene: TRBV2; J gene: TRBJ1-5; CDR3 protein: CASMGSDSNQPQHF; CDR3 DNA: TGTGCCAGCATGGGGAGTGATAGCAATCAGCCCCAGCATTTT
clone size: .; D gene: .; V gene: TRBV10-3; J gene: TRBJ2-3; CDR3 protein: CAISASSLANTQYF; CDR3 DNA: TGTGCCATCAGTGCCTCCTCCTTGGCCAATACGCAGTATTTT
clone size: .; D gene: .; V gene: TRBV6-1; J gene: TRBJ2-3; CDR3 protein: CASSDQTGIRADTQYF; CDR3 DNA: TGTGCCAGCAGTGATCAAACAGGGATTAGGGCAGATACGCAGTATTTT
clone size: .; D gene: TRBD1; V gene: TRBV6-5; J gene: TRBJ2-3; CDR3 protein: CASSYTTGQLDTQYF; CDR3 DNA: TGTGCCAGCAGTTATACGACAGGGCAGCTCGATACGCAGTATTTT
clone size: .; D gene: TRBD1; V gene: TRBV13; J gene: TRBJ1-1; CDR3 protein: CASSLGDRINTEAFF; CDR3 DNA: TGTGCCAGCAGCTTAGGGGACAGGATAAACACTGAAGCTTTCTTT
clone size: .; D gene: .; V gene: TRBV7-9; J gene: TRBJ1-6; CDR3 protein: CASSSPEGSPLHF; CDR3 DNA: TGTGCCAGCAGCTCCCCCGAGGGTTCACCCCTCCACTTT
clone size: once; D gene: TRBD2; V gene: TRBV18; J gene: TRBJ2-3; CDR3 protein: CASSGLAGAGDTQYF; CDR3 DNA: TGTGCCAGCTCCGGACTAGCGGGGGCGGGAGATACGCAGTATTTT
clone size: .; D gene: TRBD1; V gene: TRBV10-3; J gene: TRBJ1-1; CDR3 protein: CAISETGQGDTEAFF; CDR3 DNA: TGTGCCATCAGCGAGACGGGACAGGGGGACACTGAAGCTTTCTTT
clone size: .; D gene: .; V gene: TRBV6-5; J gene: TRBJ2-7; CDR3 protein: CASSVQASSYEQYF; CDR3 DNA: TGTGCCAGCAGTGTACAGGCGAGCTCCTACGAGCAGTACTTC
clone size: .; D gene: .; V gene: TRBV11-1; J gene: TRBJ2-6; CDR3 protein: CASSLRVRGEPGANVLTF; CDR3 DNA: TGTGCCAGCAGCTTACGCGTCAGGGGGGAGCCTGGGGCCAACGTCCTGACTTTC
clone size: .; D gene: .; V gene: TRBV27; J gene: TRBJ1-2; CDR3 protein: CASSPSGGGYTF; CDR3 DNA: TGTGCCAGCAGTCCATCGGGGGGTGGCTACACCTTC
clone size: .; D gene: .; V gene: TRBV7-2; J gene: TRBJ2-5; CDR3 protein: CASSLYRAYQETQYF; CDR3 DNA: TGTGCCAGCAGCTTATACAGGGCCTACCAAGAGACCCAGTACTTC
clone size: .; D gene: .; V gene: TRBV7-2; J gene: TRBJ2-6; CDR3 protein: CASSTTRWGAGANVLTF; CDR3 DNA: TGTGCCAGCAGCACAACAAGATGGGGGGCTGGGGCCAACGTCCTGACTTTC
clone size: .; D gene: TRBD1; V gene: TRBV5-8; J gene: TRBJ1-4; CDR3 protein: CASPWLGGRDEKLFF; CDR3 DNA: TGTGCCAGCCCCTGGTTAGGGGGCAGGGATGAAAAACTGTTTTTT
clone size: .; D gene: TRBD1; V gene: TRBV6-5; J gene: TRBJ1-6; CDR3 protein: CASSYSSRGRGSPLHF; CDR3 DNA: TGTGCCAGCAGTTACAGTAGCAGGGGGCGCGGTTCACCCCTCCACTTT
clone size: .; D gene: TRBD1; V gene: TRBV7-6; J gene: TRBJ1-5; CDR3 protein: CASSLAAGTGVGNQPQHF; CDR3 DNA: TGTGCCAGCAGCTTAGCGGCCGGGACAGGGGTGGGCAATCAGCCCCAGCATTTT
clone size: .; D gene: TRBD1; V gene: TRBV7-9; J gene: TRBJ1-2; CDR3 protein: CASSLGGGGYGYTF; CDR3 DNA: TGTGCCAGCAGCCTAGGGGGCGGCGGCTATGGCTACACCTTC
clone size: few; D gene: .; V gene: TRBV13; J gene: TRBJ2-1; CDR3 protein: CASSLTSSGWLNEQFF; CDR3 DNA: TGTGCCAGCAGCTTAACGTCTAGTGGGTGGCTCAATGAGCAGTTCTTC
clone size: .; D gene: .; V gene: TRBV19; J gene: TRBJ1-2; CDR3 protein: CASSIEPGYGYTF; CDR3 DNA: TGTGCCAGTAGTATAGAGCCAGGGTATGGCTACACCTTC
clone size: .; D gene: TRBD1; V gene: TRBV10-3; J gene: TRBJ1-2; CDR3 protein: CAMRETGAYGYTF; CDR3 DNA: TGTGCCATGCGAGAGACAGGGGCCTATGGCTACACCTTC
clone size: .; D gene: TRBD2; V gene: TRBV7-8; J gene: TRBJ2-5; CDR3 protein: CASSLQAGDQETQYF; CDR3 DNA: TGTGCCAGCAGCTTACAAGCGGGAGACCAAGAGACCCAGTACTTC
clone size: once; D gene: .; V gene: TRBV5-1; J gene: TRBJ1-4; CDR3 protein: CASSLAGGRNEKLFF; CDR3 DNA: TGCGCCAGCAGCTTGGCGGGGGGGCGTAATGAAAAACTGTTTTTT
clone size: .; D gene: .; V gene: TRBV7-8; J gene: TRBJ1-5; CDR3 protein: CASSHDRLGRDNQPQHF; CDR3 DNA: TGTGCCAGCAGCCATGATCGTTTAGGGCGGGACAATCAGCCCCAGCATTTT
clone size: .; D gene: .; V gene: TRBV6-1; J gene: TRBJ2-5; CDR3 protein: CASSERGTAQETQYF; CDR3 DNA: TGTGCCAGCAGTGAACGGGGGACAGCTCAAGAGACCCAGTACTTC
clone size: .; D gene: TRBD1; V gene: TRBV7-9; J gene: TRBJ2-2; CDR3 protein: CASSLSTGAGGELFF; CDR3 DNA: TGTGCCAGCAGCCTTTCGACAGGGGCGGGCGGGGAGCTGTTTTTT
clone size: .; D gene: .; V gene: TRBV4-3; J gene: TRBJ1-1; CDR3 protein: CASSQGPPRAGNTEAFF; CDR3 DNA: TGCGCCAGCAGCCAGGGCCCCCCGAGGGCAGGGAACACTGAAGCTTTCTTT
clone size: .; D gene: TRBD1; V gene: TRBV4-2; J gene: TRBJ2-7; CDR3 protein: CASSQADRVNEQYF; CDR3 DNA: TGTGCCAGCAGCCAAGCGGACAGGGTTAACGAGCAGTACTTC
clone size: .; D gene: TRBD2; V gene: TRBV10-2; J gene: TRBJ2-1; CDR3 protein: CASLSGGAGNEQFF; CDR3 DNA: TGCGCCAGTCTCAGCGGGGGGGCGGGGAATGAGCAGTTCTTC
clone size: .; D gene: .; V gene: TRBV7-3; J gene: TRBJ1-1; CDR3 protein: CASSHKVSAVDTEAFF; CDR3 DNA: TGTGCCAGCAGCCATAAGGTTTCGGCGGTGGACACTGAAGCTTTCTTT
clone size: .; D gene: .; V gene: TRBV19; J gene: TRBJ1-5; CDR3 protein: CASAAVSNQPQHF; CDR3 DNA: TGTGCCAGTGCGGCTGTTAGCAATCAGCCCCAGCATTTT
clone size: once; D gene: .; V gene: TRBV30; J gene: TRBJ1-1; CDR3 protein: CAWSQLRGMNTEAFF; CDR3 DNA: TGTGCCTGGAGTCAGTTAAGGGGCATGAACACTGAAGCTTTCTTT
clone size: .; D gene: TRBD2; V gene: TRBV5-1; J gene: TRBJ2-3; CDR3 protein: CASSLGWTSGPDTQYF; CDR3 DNA: TGCGCCAGCAGCTTGGGCTGGACTAGCGGGCCAGATACGCAGTATTTT
clone size: .; D gene: .; V gene: TRBV6-5; J gene: TRBJ1-2; CDR3 protein: CASSSGEGYTF; CDR3 DNA: TGTGCCAGCAGCTCCGGGGAGGGCTACACCTTC
clone size: .; D gene: .; V gene: TRBV9; J gene: TRBJ2-2; CDR3 protein: CASSGPWADTGELFF; CDR3 DNA: TGTGCCAGCAGCGGACCTTGGGCCGACACCGGGGAGCTGTTTTTT
clone size: few; D gene: TRBD1; V gene: TRBV6-6; J gene: TRBJ1-1; CDR3 protein: CASNSGTGALNTEAFF; CDR3 DNA: TGTGCCAGCAACTCCGGGACAGGGGCCCTGAACACTGAAGCTTTCTTT
clone size: .; D gene: .; V gene: TRBV4-2; J gene: TRBJ2-1; CDR3 protein: CASSQNRANEQFF; CDR3 DNA: TGTGCCAGCAGCCAAAACAGGGCCAATGAGCAGTTCTTC
clone size: once; D gene: .; V gene: TRBV4-3; J gene: TRBJ2-2; CDR3 protein: CASSQGGGGALVVGELFF; CDR3 DNA: TGCGCCAGCAGCCAAGGGGGAGGAGGAGCCCTCGTGGTCGGGGAGCTGTTTTTT
clone size: .; D gene: TRBD2; V gene: TRBV2; J gene: TRBJ2-1; CDR3 protein: CASSLGLAGVQFF; CDR3 DNA: TGTGCCAGCAGTCTCGGACTAGCGGGGGTGCAGTTCTTC
clone size: .; D gene: .; V gene: TRBV10-3; J gene: TRBJ2-7; CDR3 protein: CAIREFGEQYF; CDR3 DNA: TGTGCCATCAGAGAATTCGGGGAGCAGTACTTC
clone size: .; D gene: TRBD1; V gene: TRBV4-3; J gene: TRBJ2-6; CDR3 protein: CASSPRTGQGYSGANVLTF; CDR3 DNA: TGCGCCAGCAGCCCTCGGACCGGACAGGGCTACTCTGGGGCCAACGTCCTGACTTTC
clone size: .; D gene: .; V gene: TRBV6-1; J gene: TRBJ2-3; CDR3 protein: CASSVGGGTSGDTQYF; CDR3 DNA: TGTGCCAGCAGTGTAGGGGGTGGGACCTCGGGGGATACGCAGTATTTT
clone size: few; D gene: TRBD2; V gene: TRBV10-3; J gene: TRBJ2-1; CDR3 protein: CAIRGLAGYNEQFF; CDR3 DNA: TGTGCCATCAGGGGACTAGCGGGCTACAATGAGCAGTTCTTC
clone size: few; D gene: .; V gene: TRBV2; J gene: TRBJ1-2; CDR3 protein: CASSITGTIYGYTF; CDR3 DNA: TGTGCCAGCAGTATTACCGGGACAATCTATGGCTACACCTTC